One sample yielded the 11 T cell receptor beta chains listed below, sequenced in a study of blood T cell repertoires in COVID-19. Sequencing used immunoSEQ multiplex PCR; TCRdb keeps in-frame clones, though not all of them. This table has approximately 390,000 clones, more than 70% appearing once. The specimen was peripheral blood. Receptors originate from a woman aged 55-70 years with COVID-19, enrolled during active disease.

The chain has TRBV7-9 and TRBJ2-1, with 10 nucleotides matching TRBD2. The CDR3 runs to 15 residues. Germline V gives CDR1 SEHNR, CDR2 FQNEAQ (reference sequence). Unmatched junction bases numbered 6, after V lost 5 bases and J lost 5 bases. CDR3 coding DNA: TGTGCCAGCAGCACCTGGACTAGCGGAAACAATGAGCAGTTCTTC. This encodes CASSTWTSGNNEQFF.

The chain joins TRBV5-6 to TRBJ2-4, with 9 bases matching TRBD1. Trimming at V came to 0 bases and at J to 8 bases, leaving 3 bases not matched to a gene. Per germline, CDR1 SGHDT and CDR2 YYEEEE. The CDR3 has 14 amino acids. CDR3 protein: CASSLGTGEYIQYF. The CDR3 coding sequence is TGTGCCAGCAGCTTGGGGACAGGGGAATACATTCAGTACTTC.

The rearrangement uses TRBV27 and TRBJ2-7, with D perhaps TRBD2 (5 bases). Trimming stripped 5 bases from V and 1 base from J, with 12 bases between. The length of the CDR3 is 14 residues. Germline lookup yields CDR1 MNHEY and CDR2 SMNVEV (reference sequence). CDR3 region: CASSRSGESYEQYF. CDR3 sequence (DNA): TGTGCCAGCAGTCGCTCCGGGGAATCCTACGAGCAGTACTTC.

This sequence joins TRBV3-1 (or the pseudogene TRBV3-2) and TRBJ1-2; 9 bases map to TRBD1. Germline V gives CDR1 LGHDT, CDR2 YNNKEL (reference sequence). The CDR3 totals 19 residues. J lost 1 base, V lost 4 bases, and 16 bases had no gene match. The CDR3 nucleotides read TGTGCCAGCAGCCGCCACCGAGAGGGACAGGGCGTTATTAACTATGGCTACACCTTC. Its translation: CASSRHREGQGVINYGYTF.

The table lists this clone with a count of one. The chain has TRBV5-1 and TRBJ1-1; tentatively, D is TRBD1 (6 bases). Germline V gene lookup returns CDR1 SGHRS and CDR2 YFSETQ. Trimming took off 1 base at V and 5 bases at J, with 15 bases between the two ends. CDR3 length equals 15 residues. The CDR3 DNA reads TGCGCCAGCAGCTTGTCTCCAGGGGTAGGGACTGAAGCTTTCTTT. Its translation: CASSLSPGVGTEAFF.

The gene calls are TRBV28 and TRBJ1-1; D possibly corresponds to TRBD1 (5 bases). The CDR3 runs to 16 residues. Trimming shortened V by 3 bases and J by 0 bases, and 14 bases separated the two germline ends. The germline V gene has CDR1 MDHEN and CDR2 SYDVKM. DNA of the CDR3: TGTGCCAGCAGTTTCGCCGAAGGGGATGTGAACACTGAAGCTTTCTTT. The encoded protein is CASSFAEGDVNTEAFF.

CDR3 sequence reads: CASSYYSTGAGEQYF. The DNA for the CDR3 is TGTGCCAGCAGTTACTACTCGACAGGGGCGGGCGAGCAGTACTTC. The chain carries TRBV6-5 and TRBJ2-7; TRBD1 matches at 8 bases. Germline assignment: CDR1 MNHEY and CDR2 SVGAGI. V was clipped by 1 base and J by 6 bases; unmatched bases: 8. The CDR3 has 15 amino acids.

V and J are TRBV6-5 and TRBJ1-3, with D maybe TRBD1 (5 bases). V was shortened by 0 bases and J by 0 bases, with 9 bases between the two germline ends. This CDR3 has 16 amino acids. Per germline, CDR1 MNHEY and CDR2 SVGAGI. This CDR3 is CASSYSRRGSGNTIYF. The CDR3 nucleotides read TGTGCCAGCAGTTACTCGCGGAGGGGCTCTGGAAACACCATATATTTT.

The chain is built from TRBV19 and TRBJ2-1; D may be TRBD1 (6 bases). The CDR3 is made up of 19 amino acids. The V gene lost 5 bases and the J gene lost 3 bases, with 26 bases spanning the gap. Germline CDR1 reads LNHDA; CDR2 reads SQIVND (reference sequence). For the CDR3, the DNA is TGTGCCAGTAGTTACACAGCCCGGGACACTGGAAGGGTCTACAATGAGCAGTTCTTC. This sequence encodes CASSYTARDTGRVYNEQFF.

V usage is TRBV6-6 and J usage is TRBJ1-2, with 7 nucleotides matching TRBD1. The CDR3 totals 14 residues. Germline CDR1 MNHNY, CDR2 SVGAGI (reference sequence). The J segment lost 3 bases and the V segment lost 5 bases, leaving 6 bases of the junction unmatched. CDR3 sequence (DNA): TGTGCCAGCAGTCCGACAGGGAGTGACTATGGCTACACCTTC. This encodes CASSPTGSDYGYTF.

The V call is TRBV7-6, the J call TRBJ2-7; tentative D call: TRBD1 (6 bases). The ends were cut back, 1 base at V and 0 bases at J, with 13 bases in the middle. This CDR3 is 16 amino acids long. CDR1 and CDR2 from the germline V gene are SGHVS and FNYEAQ. The CDR3 spells CASSLEPRGLSYEQYF. The CDR3 DNA reads TGTGCCAGCAGCTTAGAACCCAGGGGTCTCTCCTACGAGCAGTACTTC. Filled out from reference TRBV7-6 and TRBJ2-7, the complete variable domain reads GAGVSQSPRYKVTKRGQDVALRCDPISGHVSLYWYRQALGQGPEFLTYFNYEAQQDKSGLPNDRFSAERPEGSISTLTIQRTEQRDSAMYRCASSLEPRGLSYEQYFGPGTRLTVT.